Shown below are 23 T cell receptor beta chains from a single sample sequenced in a study of blood T cell repertoires in COVID-19. Only in-frame clones appear in the TCRdb table, and some are missing; sequencing was by immunoSEQ multiplex PCR. The data show 200,000 to 250,000 clones, roughly four fifths seen once. The sequencing input was peripheral blood. The receptors here all came from a man between 25 and 39 years old who had recovered from COVID-19.

The chain links TRBV5-1 to TRBJ1-1; D remains ambiguous. Per germline, CDR1 SGHRS and CDR2 YFSETQ. This CDR3 has 15 amino acids. V was trimmed by 4 bases and J by 2 bases, leaving 15 bases between them. The CDR3 sequence: CASSPRTGANTEAFF. CDR3 nucleotides: TGCGCCAGCAGCCCGAGGACGGGAGCAAACACTGAAGCTTTCTTT.

The gene calls are TRBV5-6 and TRBJ1-3; no clear D gene. The CDR3 is 19 residues long. Germline V CDR1 and CDR2: SGHDT, YYEEEE. The V end was cut by 2 bases, the J end by 0 bases, with 21 bases between. The CDR3 loop reads CASSFRNKSDLSSGNTIYF. CDR3 in DNA: TGTGCCAGCAGCTTCCGTAATAAATCCGATCTCAGCTCTGGAAACACCATATATTTT.

This clone was observed once. The V gene is TRBV11-2, the J gene TRBJ2-3; TRBD2 agrees at 7 bases. The V segment lost 1 base and the J segment 6 bases; nucleotides outside the gene matches: 4. CDR3 size: 14 residues. Germline loops: CDR1 SGHAT, CDR2 FQNNGV. CDR3 coding DNA: TGTGCCAGCAGCTTAGGGGGAGGGAGGGATACGCAGTATTTT. It specifies CASSLGGGRDTQYF.

The chain couples TRBV29-1 to TRBJ1-4; 7 positions match TRBD1. Losses at the gene ends were 5 bases for V and 6 bases for J; bases not matched to a gene: 3. This CDR3 is 12 amino acids long. Germline V gene lookup returns CDR1 SQVTM and CDR2 ANQGSEA. The CDR3 nucleotides read TGCAGCGTTCAGGGACAGTATGAAAAACTGTTTTTT. This sequence encodes CSVQGQYEKLFF.

This rearrangement joins TRBV3-1 (or the pseudogene TRBV3-2) to TRBJ1-4; 8 nucleotides match TRBD1. Germline V lookup: CDR1 LGHDT, CDR2 YNNKEL (reference sequence). The J segment lost 10 bases and the V segment lost 5 bases, leaving 9 bases of the junction unmatched. The CDR3 loop spans 14 amino acids. As DNA, the CDR3 is TGTGCCAGCAGCGGGTGGACAGGGACTGGAAAACTGTTTTTT. Protein product: CASSGWTGTGKLFF.

The chain joins TRBV9 to TRBJ2-3; 14 bases map to TRBD2. This CDR3 region has 16 residues. Germline CDR1 is SGDLS and CDR2 is YYNGEE. The junction had 6 bases not matched to a gene; V was cut back by 4 bases and J by 5 bases. The CDR3 sequence is CASSPRTSGGLDTQYF. CDR3 coding DNA: TGTGCCAGCAGCCCCAGGACTAGCGGGGGGCTAGATACGCAGTATTTT.

The V gene is TRBV6-1, the J gene TRBJ2-6; D is ambiguous. The germline CDR1 and CDR2 sequences are MNHNS and SASEGT. Trimming took 2 bases from V and 2 from J, leaving 13 bases between them. The CDR3 spans 17 residues. The CDR3 sequence: CASSEPGLGPGANVLTF. The DNA of the CDR3 is TGTGCCAGCAGTGAACCTGGTCTTGGGCCTGGGGCCAACGTCCTGACTTTC.

There are a few counts of this clone. V usage is TRBV11-3 and J usage is TRBJ1-1, with TRBD1 as a possible D gene (5 bases). Trimming removed 5 bases from V and 3 bases from J, with 10 bases in between. The germline V gene encodes CDR1 SGHNT and CDR2 YENEEA. The CDR3 extends over 13 amino acids. This CDR3 is CASSIDSYTEAFF. For the CDR3, the DNA is TGTGCCAGCAGCATCGACAGTTACACTGAAGCTTTCTTT.

This chain connects TRBV7-2 to TRBJ2-1; no firm D call. V lost 3 bases and J lost 8, with 8 bases in between. The CDR3 is made up of 12 amino acids. CDR1 is SGHTA and CDR2 is FQGNSA in the germline V gene. CDR3 DNA: TGTGCCAGCAGCTTTAGTCTGTATGAGCAGTTCTTC. Translation gives CASSFSLYEQFF.

J is TRBJ1-1 and V is TRBV19; maybe TRBD1 (5 bases). The CDR3 is made up of 14 amino acids. V was pared by 10 bases and J by 2 bases, with 17 bases between. Germline V gives CDR1 LNHDA, CDR2 SQIVND (reference sequence). The CDR3 bases are TGTGCCACCAAGGAGCAGGGCTTCAACACTGAAGCTTTCTTT. Translating it yields CATKEQGFNTEAFF.

This chain joins TRBV3-1 (or the pseudogene TRBV3-2) and TRBJ1-2; D not resolved. V lost 0 bases to trimming and J lost 7 bases, with 15 bases between them. The CDR3 runs 15 residues. Looked up from germline, CDR1 is LGHDT and CDR2 is YNNKEL (reference sequence). The CDR3 here is CASSQDTGRPLGYTF. The CDR3 DNA sequence: TGTGCCAGCAGCCAAGATACCGGGAGGCCCCTTGGCTACACCTTC.

The chain links TRBV5-1 to TRBJ2-5, with a tentative D call TRBD1 (5 bases). Germline assignment: CDR1 SGHRS and CDR2 YFSETQ. The CDR3 is 14 residues long. The V end lost 0 bases, the J end lost 0 bases, and 6 bases lay between the germline ends. The CDR3 is CASSLVDNQETQYF. The CDR3 DNA reads as TGCGCCAGCAGCTTGGTGGACAACCAAGAGACCCAGTACTTC.

V is TRBV27 and J is TRBJ1-5, with 7 bases fitting TRBD1. In germline, CDR1 is MNHEY, CDR2 SMNVEV (reference sequence). The CDR3 covers 14 residues. Trimming at V came to 2 bases and at J to 4 bases, leaving 2 bases not matched to a gene. As DNA, the CDR3 is TGTGCCAGCAGTTTACAGGGGGGAAATCAGCCCCAGCATTTT. Translated, it gives CASSLQGGNQPQHF.

The chain couples TRBV7-9 to TRBJ2-3; no clear D. The CDR3 runs 14 residues. The V gene's germline CDR1 is SEHNR and CDR2 FQNEAQ (reference sequence). V lost 7 bases and J 6 bases, leaving 17 bases between the germline ends. The CDR3 region is CASTELRSTDTQYF. In DNA form, the CDR3 reads TGTGCCAGCACCGAGCTGCGCTCCACGGATACGCAGTATTTT.

This rearrangement joins TRBV5-1 to TRBJ2-1; the match to TRBD2 covers 8 bases. Germline assignment: CDR1 SGHRS and CDR2 YFSETQ. The CDR3 consists of 17 residues. The J segment lost 4 bases and the V segment lost 4 bases, leaving 13 bases of the junction unmatched. CDR3: CASSAGILSGAYNEQFF. Here the CDR3 DNA reads TGCGCCAGCAGCGCCGGAATACTTAGCGGGGCATACAATGAGCAGTTCTTC.

The gene calls are TRBV5-6 and TRBJ1-6, with a weak D call TRBD1 (5 bases). The germline gives CDR1 SGHDT, CDR2 YYEEEE. The length of the CDR3 is 11 residues. The ends were cut back, 5 bases at V and 13 bases at J, with 10 bases in the middle. The CDR3 DNA reads as TGTGCCAGCAGTTTCAAGGGGCCCCTCCACTTT. This sequence encodes CASSFKGPLHF.

The chain has TRBV19 and TRBJ2-3; D gene uncertain. Per germline, CDR1 LNHDA and CDR2 SQIVND (reference sequence). Trimming pared 6 bases from V and 2 bases from J, leaving 15 bases between. The CDR3 consists of 15 residues. CDR3 DNA: TGTGCCAGTAGCCGGGTTAGTACTTTCACAGATACGCAGTATTTT. Translated: CASSRVSTFTDTQYF.

This clone was recorded once. The chain combines TRBV25-1 with TRBJ1-3; 7 nucleotides line up with TRBD1. The CDR3 has 15 amino acids. V trimming: 3 bases; J trimming: 1 base; junction bases outside the gene matches: 3. From germline, CDR1 is MGHDK and CDR2 SYGVNS. The CDR3 protein is CASSDDRASGNTIYF. The DNA for the CDR3 is TGTGCCAGCAGTGACGACAGGGCGTCTGGAAACACCATATATTTT. The entire variable domain, with the rest obtained from reference TRBV25-1 and TRBJ1-3, is as follows: EADIYQTPRYLVIGTGKKITLECSQTMGHDKMYWYQQDPGMELHLIHYSYGVNSTEKGDLSSESTVSRIRTEHFPLTLESARPSHTSQYLCASSDDRASGNTIYFGEGSWLTVV.

This clone was counted once. The chain has TRBV3-1 (or the pseudogene TRBV3-2) and TRBJ2-1; 8 bases line up with TRBD2. With 5 bases clipped from V and 9 bases from J, the junction kept 6 bases outside the gene matches. There are 13 residues in the CDR3. CDR1 and CDR2 (germline): LGHDT, YNNKEL (reference sequence). CDR3 DNA sequence: TGTGCCAGCAGCACGGGGGGGGCCCTTGAGCAGTTCTTC. Translation gives CASSTGGALEQFF.

The V gene is TRBV24-1, the J gene TRBJ1-6; D remains ambiguous. Trimming removed 3 bases at V and 6 bases at J, with 23 bases between. Germline V gives CDR1 KGHDR, CDR2 SFDVKD. The CDR3 totals 19 residues. The CDR3 region has the DNA TGTGCCACCAGTGATCGGGGTTTCGGGCTCGACACTAGTAATTCACCCCTCCACTTT. Encoded protein: CATSDRGFGLDTSNSPLHF.

The chain is built from TRBV19 and TRBJ1-1; 10 nucleotides agree with TRBD1. Trimming at V came to 5 bases and at J to 6 bases, leaving 6 bases not matched to a gene. Germline V CDR1 and CDR2: LNHDA, SQIVND (reference sequence). This CDR3 is 14 amino acids long. The CDR3 reads CASSVGQGEAEAFF. CDR3 sequence (DNA): TGTGCCAGTAGTGTAGGACAGGGGGAGGCTGAAGCTTTCTTT.

The rearrangement joins TRBV6-5 to TRBJ2-7, with 8 bases lining up with TRBD1. This CDR3 is built from 16 residues. Losses at the gene ends were 0 bases for V and 1 base for J; bases not matched to a gene: 5. Looked up from germline, CDR1 is MNHEY and CDR2 is SVGAGI. CDR3 loop: CASSYSTGELSYEQYF. CDR3 coding DNA: TGTGCCAGCAGTTACTCGACAGGGGAATTATCCTACGAGCAGTACTTC.

The DNA of the CDR3 is TGTGCCAGCAGGGGGACAGGGACTCAGCCCCAGCATTTT. It encodes CASRGTGTQPQHF. This rearrangement joins TRBV11-2 to TRBJ1-5, with 9 bases that match TRBD1. Germline assignment: CDR1 SGHAT and CDR2 FQNNGV. There are 13 residues in the CDR3. The junction had 3 bases not matched to a gene; V was cut back by 6 bases and J by 6 bases. Combining the CDR3 with reference TRBV11-2 and TRBJ1-5 gives the whole variable domain EAGVAQSPRYKIIEKRQSVAFWCNPISGHATLYWYQQILGQGPKLLIQFQNNGVVDDSQLPKDRFSAERLKGVDSTLKIQPAKLEDSAVYLCASRGTGTQPQHFGDGTRLSIL.